This is a list of T cell receptor beta chains from one sample in a study of T cells after yellow fever vaccination. MiXCR, run by TCRdb on the 5' RACE reads, gives a single entry per CDR3 protein. Of about 320,000 distinct CDR3 sequences in the sample, 9.5% to 15% are singletons; the top ten hold 2.5% to 4%. The sample was CD4+ T cells sorted from PBMCs, taken 15 days after the yellow fever booster vaccination. The receptors shown here come from a man aged 18 to 30 who received the YFV17D yellow fever vaccine. Both conserved end residues are part of each CDR3. The D gene is left open where the match is weak. The size field is filled for only some rows; it gives once, few, many or a size class.

CDR3nt | CDR3aa | d_gene | j_gene | abundance | v_gene
TGTGCCAGCAGCTCGGGGACAGGGCGTAATCAGCCCCAGCATTTT | CASSSGTGRNQPQHF | TRBD1 | TRBJ1-5 | few | TRBV7-2
TGTGCCAGCAGCCAAGGACTAGGGGGGGCCGAAGAGACCCAGTACTTC | CASSQGLGGAEETQYF | NA | TRBJ2-5 | few | TRBV4-2
TGTGCCAGCAGCTTATTACCTGGTCCTGAAGCTTTCTTT | CASSLLPGPEAFF | NA | TRBJ1-1 | NA | TRBV7-9
TGTGCCTGGAGTGTAGGCGGGGGAGAGACCCAGTACTTC | CAWSVGGGETQYF | TRBD2 | TRBJ2-5 | NA | TRBV30
TGTGCCAGCAGATCTCGACAGGGGGCTGAAGCTTTCTTT | CASRSRQGAEAFF | TRBD1 | TRBJ1-1 | few | TRBV6-6
TGTGCCAGCAGTTTTCAAGCCTATGGCTACACCTTC | CASSFQAYGYTF | NA | TRBJ1-2 | NA | TRBV12-3/TRBV12-4
TGTGCCAGCACCCCCGGGGCCGGAAGATATGGCTACACCTTC | CASTPGAGRYGYTF | NA | TRBJ1-2 | once | TRBV7-9
TGCAGTGCTAGAGACGGGGGCTCTGGAAACACCATATATTTT | CSARDGGSGNTIYF | NA | TRBJ1-3 | NA | TRBV20-1
TGTGCCAGCAGACCAACCGGGACGGCCACCGGGGAGCTGTTTTTT | CASRPTGTATGELFF | NA | TRBJ2-2 | few | TRBV7-3
TGCGCCAGCAGCTTGGCTGAGGGGGGCGGGCCAGATACGCAGTATTTT | CASSLAEGGGPDTQYF | NA | TRBJ2-3 | NA | TRBV5-1
TGCGCCAGCAGCCAAGGTCCCCTGGGACCGCAGAAAAACATTCAGTACTTC | CASSQGPLGPQKNIQYF | NA | TRBJ2-4 | NA | TRBV4-1
TGTGCCAGCAGTTACTCGGCTAGCGAGGTCACAGATACGCAGTATTTT | CASSYSASEVTDTQYF | NA | TRBJ2-3 | few | TRBV6-5
TGTGCCAGCATGTTCGACAGGACATTATCTCGTGGCTACACCTTC | CASMFDRTLSRGYTF | NA | TRBJ1-2 | NA | TRBV2
TGTGCCAGCAGCCCCCGGACAGCTGTAGGAGGCTACACCTTC | CASSPRTAVGGYTF | NA | TRBJ1-2 | NA | TRBV6-5
TGCGCCAGCAGCCAAGATGTTCAGGGCCACACAGATACGCAGTATTTT | CASSQDVQGHTDTQYF | NA | TRBJ2-3 | many | TRBV4-3
TGTGCCAGCAGCCCCAGGCCCGGGCAAGAGACCCAGTACTTC | CASSPRPGQETQYF | NA | TRBJ2-5 | few | TRBV3-1
TGTGCCAGCAGGCGGATTGCCCTGAAGGATACGCAGTATTTT | CASRRIALKDTQYF | NA | TRBJ2-3 | few | TRBV6-2/TRBV6-3
TGTGCCAGCAGCCCCGGGACTGCGAATGAAAAACTGTTTTTT | CASSPGTANEKLFF | NA | TRBJ1-4 | many | TRBV7-6
TGTGCCAGCAGTTCTGGTTGGCGCGGTACAGATACGCAGTATTTT | CASSSGWRGTDTQYF | NA | TRBJ2-3 | NA | TRBV6-6
TGCGCCAGCAGTCAGACAGTTAACTATGGCTACACCTTC | CASSQTVNYGYTF | NA | TRBJ1-2 | few | TRBV5-1
TGTGCCATCAGCCCCCGGGTGCGTACTGAAGCTTTCTTT | CAISPRVRTEAFF | NA | TRBJ1-1 | few | TRBV10-3
TGCGCCAGCAGCCCCTTCACAGGAGATACGCAGTATTTT | CASSPFTGDTQYF | NA | TRBJ2-3 | NA | TRBV5-1
TGTGCCAGCAGTTTATTCCAAGATCAGCCCCAGCATTTT | CASSLFQDQPQHF | NA | TRBJ1-5 | few | TRBV12-3/TRBV12-4
TGCGCCAGCAGCCAAGTGGGACTAACCACAGATACGCAGTATTTT | CASSQVGLTTDTQYF | TRBD2 | TRBJ2-3 | NA | TRBV4-1
TGTGCCAGCAGCGTGGCAGGGTCCCCAGGAAACACCGGGGAGCTGTTTTTT | CASSVAGSPGNTGELFF | NA | TRBJ2-2 | NA | TRBV9
TGCGCCAGCAGCTTGTGGGGGGGTCCCCAGCCCCAGCATTTT | CASSLWGGPQPQHF | NA | TRBJ1-5 | few | TRBV5-1
TGTGCCAGCGACCCTGGAGGGGTCATTGGGAACACCGGGGAGCTGTTTTTT | CASDPGGVIGNTGELFF | NA | TRBJ2-2 | many | TRBV4-2
TGCGCCAGCAGCCCGGACAGGGTTTTGCGACCGGGCTCAGATGGCTACACCTTC | CASSPDRVLRPGSDGYTF | TRBD1 | TRBJ1-2 | NA | TRBV5-1
TGTGCCAGCAGCTTGGCTAGCGGGGGGGGAAATACGCAGTATTTT | CASSLASGGGNTQYF | TRBD2 | TRBJ2-3 | few | TRBV7-2
TGTGCCAGCTCACCACGGGAAGGCAGGCCTGACTCTGGGGCCAACGTCCTGACTTTC | CASSPREGRPDSGANVLTF | NA | TRBJ2-6 | NA | TRBV18
TGTGCCAGTTCCATTGCACCCTCCTACAATGAGCAGTTCTTC | CASSIAPSYNEQFF | NA | TRBJ2-1 | NA | TRBV28
TGCAGTGCTCATACCTACAATGAGCAGTTCTTC | CSAHTYNEQFF | NA | TRBJ2-1 | NA | TRBV20-1
TGCGCCAGCAGGCCTCCGGGGCCCTCCTACGAGCAGTACTTC | CASRPPGPSYEQYF | NA | TRBJ2-7 | NA | TRBV5-1
TGTGCCAGCAGTCCTCGGGTGGGTTACAACTATGGCTACACCTTC | CASSPRVGYNYGYTF | NA | TRBJ1-2 | few | TRBV6-5
TGTGCCAGCAGTCTAGCGGACAGGGCCCATGAGCAGTTCTTC | CASSLADRAHEQFF | NA | TRBJ2-1 | NA | TRBV12-3/TRBV12-4